This T cell receptor beta chain is drawn from a study of response to subunit inactivated influenza vaccine. From germline, CDR1 is SGHRS and CDR2 YFSETQ. The germline V and J ends were trimmed by 4 bases and 3 bases, with 21 bases remaining between them. This CDR3 region has 17 residues. TCRdb reanalysed the RT-PCR reads using MiXCR and keeps one entry per CDR3 protein. Among about 180,000 distinct CDR3 sequences, about a tenth were seen once, and the ten largest hold approximately 11%. Whole-study findings and limits: New T cells are recruited in small numbers by each seasonal influenza vaccination, according to the authors' suggestion.

This clonotype was recorded many times. No antigen is known for it. The receptor was isolated from a man in his fifties or sixties who received an inactivated influenza vaccine. The sequences come from non-naive T cells sorted from PBMCs, collected on the day of vaccination. This chain joins TRBV5-1 and TRBJ2-3; D is perhaps TRBD1 (6 bases). The CDR3 region has the DNA TGCGCCAGCAGCGGAGGAGCCGGGACACCAGGGACAGATACGCAGTATTTT. The encoded protein is CASSGGAGTPGTDTQYF.